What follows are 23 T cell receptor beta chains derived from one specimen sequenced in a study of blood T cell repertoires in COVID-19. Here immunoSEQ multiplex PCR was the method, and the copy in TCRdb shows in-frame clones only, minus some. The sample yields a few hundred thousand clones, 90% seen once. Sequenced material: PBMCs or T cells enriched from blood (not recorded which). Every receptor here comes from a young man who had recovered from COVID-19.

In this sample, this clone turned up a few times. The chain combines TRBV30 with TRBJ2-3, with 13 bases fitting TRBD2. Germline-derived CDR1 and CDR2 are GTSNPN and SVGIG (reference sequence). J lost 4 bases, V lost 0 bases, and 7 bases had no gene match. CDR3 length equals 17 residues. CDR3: CAWSVLAGGPGADTQYF. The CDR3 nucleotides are TGTGCCTGGAGTGTACTAGCGGGAGGGCCGGGGGCAGATACGCAGTATTTT.

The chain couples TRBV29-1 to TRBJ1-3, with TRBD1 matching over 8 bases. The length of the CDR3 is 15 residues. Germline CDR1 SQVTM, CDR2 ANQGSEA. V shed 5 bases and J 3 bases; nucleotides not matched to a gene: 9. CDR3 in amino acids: CSVSARGLGGNTIYF. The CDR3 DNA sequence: TGCAGCGTTTCAGCCAGGGGGCTCGGTGGAAACACCATATATTTT.

CDR3 protein: CASRGSSYEQYF. In DNA, the CDR3 is TGTGCCAGCAGAGGGAGTTCCTACGAGCAGTACTTC. V usage is TRBV2 and J usage is TRBJ2-7, with D possibly TRBD2 on 5 matching bases. This CDR3 contains 12 residues. V gave up 6 bases and J gave up 1 base, with 7 bases separating them. CDR1 is SNHLY, CDR2 FYNNEI, per germline.

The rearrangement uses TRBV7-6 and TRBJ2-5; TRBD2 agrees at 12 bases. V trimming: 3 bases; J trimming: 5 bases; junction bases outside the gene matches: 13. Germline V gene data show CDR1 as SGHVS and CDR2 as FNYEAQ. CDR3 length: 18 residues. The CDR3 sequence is CASSFRTSGELRRETQYF. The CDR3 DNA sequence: TGTGCCAGCAGCTTCCGGACTAGCGGGGAACTTAGGCGGGAGACCCAGTACTTC.

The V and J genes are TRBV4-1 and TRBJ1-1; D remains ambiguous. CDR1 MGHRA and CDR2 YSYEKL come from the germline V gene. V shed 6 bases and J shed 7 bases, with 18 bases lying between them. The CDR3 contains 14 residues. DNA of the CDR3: TGCGCCAGCAGTCCCACCACCGAAGCCGGTGAAGCTTTCTTT. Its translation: CASSPTTEAGEAFF.

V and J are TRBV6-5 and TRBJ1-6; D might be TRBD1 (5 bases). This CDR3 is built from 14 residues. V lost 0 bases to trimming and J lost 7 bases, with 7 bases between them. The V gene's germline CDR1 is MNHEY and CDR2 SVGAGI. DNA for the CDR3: TGTGCCAGCAGTTACTCTAAGGGGAATTCACCCCTCCACTTT. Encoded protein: CASSYSKGNSPLHF.

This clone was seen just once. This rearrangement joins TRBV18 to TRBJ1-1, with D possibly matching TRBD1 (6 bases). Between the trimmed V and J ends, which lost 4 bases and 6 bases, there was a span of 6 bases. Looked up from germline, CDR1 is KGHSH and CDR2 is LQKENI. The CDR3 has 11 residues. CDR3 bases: TGTGCCAGCTCACAGGGGGCTGAAGCTTTCTTT. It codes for CASSQGAEAFF.

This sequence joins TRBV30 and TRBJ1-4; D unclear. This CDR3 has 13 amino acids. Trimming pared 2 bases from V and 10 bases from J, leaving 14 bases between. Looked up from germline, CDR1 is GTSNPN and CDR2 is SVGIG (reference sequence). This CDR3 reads CAWSSPLEGKLFF. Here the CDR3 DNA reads TGTGCCTGGAGTTCCCCATTGGAGGGAAAACTGTTTTTT. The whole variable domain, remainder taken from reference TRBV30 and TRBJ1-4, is SQTIHQWPATLVQPVGSPLSLECTVEGTSNPNLYWYRQAAGRGLQLLFYSVGIGQISSEVPQNLSASRPQDRQFILSSKKLLLSDSGFYLCAWSSPLEGKLFFGSGTQLSVL.

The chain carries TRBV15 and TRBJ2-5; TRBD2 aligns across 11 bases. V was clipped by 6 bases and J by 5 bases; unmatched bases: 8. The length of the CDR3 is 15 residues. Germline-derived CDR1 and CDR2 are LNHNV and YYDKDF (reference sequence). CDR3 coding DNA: TGTGCCACCAGTCGAGATAGCGGGAGGGGGGAGACCCAGTACTTC. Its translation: CATSRDSGRGETQYF.

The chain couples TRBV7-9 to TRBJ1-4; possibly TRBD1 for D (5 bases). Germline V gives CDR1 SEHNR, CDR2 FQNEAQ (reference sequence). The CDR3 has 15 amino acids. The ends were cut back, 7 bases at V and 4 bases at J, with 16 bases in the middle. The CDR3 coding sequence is TGTGCCAGCATTCCAGTGACGGGACTTAATGAAAAACTGTTTTTT. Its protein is CASIPVTGLNEKLFF.

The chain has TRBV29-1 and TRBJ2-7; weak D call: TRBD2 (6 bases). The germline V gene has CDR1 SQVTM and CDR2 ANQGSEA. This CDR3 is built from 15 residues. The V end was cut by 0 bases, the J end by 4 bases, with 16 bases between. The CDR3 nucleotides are TGCAGCGTTGAAGACCCCTCCGCGGGGCCATACGAGCAGTACTTC. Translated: CSVEDPSAGPYEQYF.

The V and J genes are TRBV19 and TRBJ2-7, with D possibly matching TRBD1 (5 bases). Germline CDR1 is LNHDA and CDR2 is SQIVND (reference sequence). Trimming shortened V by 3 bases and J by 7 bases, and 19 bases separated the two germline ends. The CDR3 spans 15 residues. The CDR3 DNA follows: TGTGCCAGTAGTATGGCAAGGGGTCCATTGGGGGAGCAGTACTTC. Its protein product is CASSMARGPLGEQYF.

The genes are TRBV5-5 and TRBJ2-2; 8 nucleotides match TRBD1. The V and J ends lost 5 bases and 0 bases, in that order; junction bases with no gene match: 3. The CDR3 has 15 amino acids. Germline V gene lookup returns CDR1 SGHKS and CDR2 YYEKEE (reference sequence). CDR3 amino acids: CASRPGGPNTGELFF. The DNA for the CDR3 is TGTGCCAGCAGACCAGGGGGCCCGAACACCGGGGAGCTGTTTTTT.

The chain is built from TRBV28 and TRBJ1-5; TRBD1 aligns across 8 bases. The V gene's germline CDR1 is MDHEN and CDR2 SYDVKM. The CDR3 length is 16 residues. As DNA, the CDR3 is TGTGCGGGAAGATCAGGACAGGGATATAGCAATCAGCCCCAGCATTTT. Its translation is CAGRSGQGYSNQPQHF.

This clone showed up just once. Here the CDR3 reads CATTPGQGIQPQHF. DNA of the CDR3: TGTGCCACCACCCCCGGACAGGGGATTCAGCCCCAGCATTTT. The chain couples TRBV19 to TRBJ1-5; 9 nucleotides agree with TRBD1. The CDR3 extends over 14 amino acids. The junction had 10 bases not matched to a gene; V was cut back by 10 bases and J by 6 bases. The germline V gene has CDR1 LNHDA and CDR2 SQIVND (reference sequence).

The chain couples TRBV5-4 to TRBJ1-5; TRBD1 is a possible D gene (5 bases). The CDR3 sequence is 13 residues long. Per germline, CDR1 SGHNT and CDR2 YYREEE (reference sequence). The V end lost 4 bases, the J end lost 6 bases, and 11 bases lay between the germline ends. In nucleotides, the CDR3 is TGTGCCAGCAGCATTCAGGGTGGTCAGCCCCAGCATTTT. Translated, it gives CASSIQGGQPQHF.

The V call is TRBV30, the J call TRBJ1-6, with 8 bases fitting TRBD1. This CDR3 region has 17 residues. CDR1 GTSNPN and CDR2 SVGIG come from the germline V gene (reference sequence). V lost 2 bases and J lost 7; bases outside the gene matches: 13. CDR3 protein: CAWSISKTGGLNSPLHF. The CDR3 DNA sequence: TGTGCCTGGAGTATCAGTAAAACAGGGGGATTGAATTCACCCCTCCACTTT. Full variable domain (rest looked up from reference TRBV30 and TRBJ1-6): SQTIHQWPATLVQPVGSPLSLECTVEGTSNPNLYWYRQAAGRGLQLLFYSVGIGQISSEVPQNLSASRPQDRQFILSSKKLLLSDSGFYLCAWSISKTGGLNSPLHFGNGTRLTVT.

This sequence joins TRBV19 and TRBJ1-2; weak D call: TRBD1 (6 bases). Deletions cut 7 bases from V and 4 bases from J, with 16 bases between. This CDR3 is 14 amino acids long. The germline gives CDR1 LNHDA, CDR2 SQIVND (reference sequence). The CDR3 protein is CASTDRGTFYGYTF. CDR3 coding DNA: TGTGCCAGTACCGATAGGGGGACATTCTATGGCTACACCTTC. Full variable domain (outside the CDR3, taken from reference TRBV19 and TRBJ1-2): DGGITQSPKYLFRKEGQNVTLSCEQNLNHDAMYWYRQDPGQGLRLIYYSQIVNDFQKGDIAEGYSVSREKKESFPLTVTSAQKNPTAFYLCASTDRGTFYGYTFGSGTRLTVV.

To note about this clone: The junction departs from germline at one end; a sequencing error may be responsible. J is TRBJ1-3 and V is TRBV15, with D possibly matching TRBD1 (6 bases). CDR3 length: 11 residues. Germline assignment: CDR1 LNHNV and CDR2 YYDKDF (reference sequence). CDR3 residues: CATSYPRGKDF. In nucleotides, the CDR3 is TGTGCCACCAGCTATCCTAGGGGGAAGGATTTT.

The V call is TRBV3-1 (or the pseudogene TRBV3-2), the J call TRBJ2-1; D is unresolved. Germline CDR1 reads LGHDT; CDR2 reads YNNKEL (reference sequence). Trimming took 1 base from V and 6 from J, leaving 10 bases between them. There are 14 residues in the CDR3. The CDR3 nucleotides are TGTGCCAGCAGCCAAGCCCCGGTCGCCAATGAGCAGTTCTTC. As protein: CASSQAPVANEQFF.

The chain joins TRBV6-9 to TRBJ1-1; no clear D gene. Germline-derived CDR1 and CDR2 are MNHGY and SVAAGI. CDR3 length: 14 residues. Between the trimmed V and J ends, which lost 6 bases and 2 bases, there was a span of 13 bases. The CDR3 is CASSYNTANTEAFF. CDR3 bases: TGTGCCAGCAGCTATAATACAGCTAACACTGAAGCTTTCTTT.

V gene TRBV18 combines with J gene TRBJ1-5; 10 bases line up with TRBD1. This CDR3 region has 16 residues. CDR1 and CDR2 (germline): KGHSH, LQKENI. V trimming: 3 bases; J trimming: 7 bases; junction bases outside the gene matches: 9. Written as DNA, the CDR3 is TGTGCCAGCTCACCCCGGGACAGGGGCTCGGGACAGCCCCAGCATTTT. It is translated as CASSPRDRGSGQPQHF.

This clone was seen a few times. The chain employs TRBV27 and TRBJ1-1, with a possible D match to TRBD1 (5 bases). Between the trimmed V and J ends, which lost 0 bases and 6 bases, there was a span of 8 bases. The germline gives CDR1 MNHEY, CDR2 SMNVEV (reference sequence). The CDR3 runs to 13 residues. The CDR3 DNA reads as TGTGCCAGCAGTTTATCTGCAGGGTCTGAAGCTTTCTTT. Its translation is CASSLSAGSEAFF.